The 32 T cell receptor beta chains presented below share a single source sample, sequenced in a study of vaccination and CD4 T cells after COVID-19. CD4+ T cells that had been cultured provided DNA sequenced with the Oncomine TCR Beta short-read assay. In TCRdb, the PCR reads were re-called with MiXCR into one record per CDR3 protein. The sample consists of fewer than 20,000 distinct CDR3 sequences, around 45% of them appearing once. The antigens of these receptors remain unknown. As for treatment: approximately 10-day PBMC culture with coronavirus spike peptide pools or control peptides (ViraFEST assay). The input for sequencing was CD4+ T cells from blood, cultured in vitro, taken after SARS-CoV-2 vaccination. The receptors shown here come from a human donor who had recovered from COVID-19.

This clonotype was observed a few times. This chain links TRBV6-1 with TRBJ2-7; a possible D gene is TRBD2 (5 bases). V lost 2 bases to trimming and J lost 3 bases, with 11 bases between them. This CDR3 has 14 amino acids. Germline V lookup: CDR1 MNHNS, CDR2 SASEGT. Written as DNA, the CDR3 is TGTGCCAGCAGTGAATCGGGCGGGCGCTACGAGCAGTACTTC. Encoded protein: CASSESGGRYEQYF.

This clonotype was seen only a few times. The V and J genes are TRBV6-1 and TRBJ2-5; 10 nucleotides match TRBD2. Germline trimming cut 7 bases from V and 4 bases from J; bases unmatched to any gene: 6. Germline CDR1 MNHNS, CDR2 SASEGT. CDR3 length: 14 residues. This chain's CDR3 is CASNRLAGSETQYF. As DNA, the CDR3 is TGTGCCAGCAACCGACTAGCGGGTTCAGAGACCCAGTACTTC.

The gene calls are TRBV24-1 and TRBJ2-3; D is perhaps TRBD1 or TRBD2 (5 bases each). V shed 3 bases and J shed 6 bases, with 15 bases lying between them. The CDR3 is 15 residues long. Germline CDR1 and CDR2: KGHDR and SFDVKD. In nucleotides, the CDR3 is TGTGCCACCAGTGATCCGAGGACGGGACGGGATACGCAGTATTTT. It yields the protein CATSDPRTGRDTQYF.

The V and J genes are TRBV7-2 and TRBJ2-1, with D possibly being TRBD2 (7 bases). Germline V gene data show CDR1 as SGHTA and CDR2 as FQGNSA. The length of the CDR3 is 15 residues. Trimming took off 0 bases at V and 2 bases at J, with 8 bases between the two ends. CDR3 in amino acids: CASSLAGGAYNEQFF. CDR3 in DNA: TGTGCCAGCAGCTTAGCAGGGGGGGCCTACAATGAGCAGTTCTTC.

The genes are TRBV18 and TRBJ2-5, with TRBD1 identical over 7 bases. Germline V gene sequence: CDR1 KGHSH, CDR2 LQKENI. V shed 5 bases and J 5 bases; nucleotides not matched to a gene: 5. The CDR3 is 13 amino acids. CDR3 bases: TGTGCCAGCTCAAAGACAGGGCTGGAGACCCAGTACTTC. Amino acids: CASSKTGLETQYF.

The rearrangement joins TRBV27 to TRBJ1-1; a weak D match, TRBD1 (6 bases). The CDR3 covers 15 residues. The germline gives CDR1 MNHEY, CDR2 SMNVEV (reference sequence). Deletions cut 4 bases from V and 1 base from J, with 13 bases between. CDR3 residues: CASSSNRDWNTEAFF. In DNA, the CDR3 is TGTGCCAGCAGTTCAAACAGGGATTGGAACACTGAAGCTTTCTTT.

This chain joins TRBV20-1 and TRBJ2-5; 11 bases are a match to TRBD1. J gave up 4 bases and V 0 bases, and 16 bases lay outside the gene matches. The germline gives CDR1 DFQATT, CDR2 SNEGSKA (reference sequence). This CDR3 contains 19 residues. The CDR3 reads CSAREGTGGIGGLGETQYF. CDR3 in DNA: TGCAGTGCTAGAGAGGGGACAGGGGGGATCGGGGGTTTGGGAGAGACCCAGTACTTC.

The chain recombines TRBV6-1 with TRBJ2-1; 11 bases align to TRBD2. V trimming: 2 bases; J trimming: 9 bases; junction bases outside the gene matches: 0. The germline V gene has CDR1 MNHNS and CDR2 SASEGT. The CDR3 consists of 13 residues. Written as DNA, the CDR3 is TGTGCCAGCAGTGAAACTAGCGGGAGTGAGCAGTTCTTC. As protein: CASSETSGSEQFF.

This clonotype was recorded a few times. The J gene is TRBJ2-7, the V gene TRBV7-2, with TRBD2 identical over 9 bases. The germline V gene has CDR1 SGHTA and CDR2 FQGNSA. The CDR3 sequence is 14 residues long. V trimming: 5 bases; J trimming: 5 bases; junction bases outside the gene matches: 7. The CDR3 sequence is CASSMLAGYNEQYF. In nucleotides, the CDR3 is TGTGCCAGCAGCATGCTAGCGGGATATAACGAGCAGTACTTC.

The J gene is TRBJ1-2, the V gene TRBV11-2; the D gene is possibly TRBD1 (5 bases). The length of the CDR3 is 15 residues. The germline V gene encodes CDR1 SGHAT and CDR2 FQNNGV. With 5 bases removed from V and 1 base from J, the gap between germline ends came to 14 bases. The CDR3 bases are TGTGCCAGCAGCCCGTTGGGACGGGATAACTATGGCTACACCTTC. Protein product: CASSPLGRDNYGYTF.

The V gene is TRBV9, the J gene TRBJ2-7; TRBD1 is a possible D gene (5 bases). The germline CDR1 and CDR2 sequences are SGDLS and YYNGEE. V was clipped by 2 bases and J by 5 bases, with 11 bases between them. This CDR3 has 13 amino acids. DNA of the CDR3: TGTGCCAGCAGCGTTTCCCTCAGGGACGAGCAGTACTTC. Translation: CASSVSLRDEQYF.

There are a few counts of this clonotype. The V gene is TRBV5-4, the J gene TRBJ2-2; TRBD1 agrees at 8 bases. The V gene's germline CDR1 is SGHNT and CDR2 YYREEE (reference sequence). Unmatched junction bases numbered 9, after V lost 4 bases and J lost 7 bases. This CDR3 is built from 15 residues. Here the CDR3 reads CASSQTDRADGELFF. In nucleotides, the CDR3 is TGTGCCAGCAGCCAAACGGACAGGGCGGACGGGGAGCTGTTTTTT.

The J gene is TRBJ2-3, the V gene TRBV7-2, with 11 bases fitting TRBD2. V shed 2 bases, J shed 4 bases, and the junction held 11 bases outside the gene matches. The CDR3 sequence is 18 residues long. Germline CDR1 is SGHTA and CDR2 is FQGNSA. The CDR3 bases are TGTGCCAGCAGCTTACGATCGTTAGCGGGAGGGCCATCAGATACGCAGTATTTT. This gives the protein CASSLRSLAGGPSDTQYF.

CDR3 in amino acids: CAWSGTGNGYTF. DNA of the CDR3: TGTGCCTGGAGTGGGACAGGGAATGGCTACACCTTC. The genes are TRBV30 and TRBJ1-2, with TRBD1 matching 8 bases. The germline gives CDR1 GTSNPN, CDR2 SVGIG (reference sequence). CDR3 length equals 12 residues. J gave up 6 bases and V 1 base, and 1 base lay outside the gene matches.

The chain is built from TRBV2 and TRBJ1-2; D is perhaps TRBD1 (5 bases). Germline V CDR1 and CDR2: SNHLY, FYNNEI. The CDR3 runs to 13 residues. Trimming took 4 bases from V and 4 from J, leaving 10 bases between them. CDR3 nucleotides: TGTGCCAGCAGTGTCTTAGGGACCTATGGCTACACCTTC. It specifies CASSVLGTYGYTF.

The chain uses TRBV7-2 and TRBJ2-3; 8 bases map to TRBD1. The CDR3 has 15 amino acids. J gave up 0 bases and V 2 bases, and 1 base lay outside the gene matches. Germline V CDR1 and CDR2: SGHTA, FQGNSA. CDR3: CASSLRQGSTDTQYF. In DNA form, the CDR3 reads TGTGCCAGCAGCTTAAGACAGGGGAGCACAGATACGCAGTATTTT.

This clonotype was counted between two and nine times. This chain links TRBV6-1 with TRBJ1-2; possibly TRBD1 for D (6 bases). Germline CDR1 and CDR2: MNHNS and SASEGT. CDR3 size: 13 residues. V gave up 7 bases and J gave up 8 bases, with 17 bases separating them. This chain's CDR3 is CASIRGGSGGYTF. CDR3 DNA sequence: TGTGCCAGCATCAGGGGCGGATCCGGGGGCTACACCTTC.

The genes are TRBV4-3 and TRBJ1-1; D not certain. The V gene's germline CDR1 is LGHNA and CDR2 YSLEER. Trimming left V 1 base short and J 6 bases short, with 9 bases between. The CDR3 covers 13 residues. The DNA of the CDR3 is TGCGCCAGCAGCCAAGTTGGAACGGCTGAAGCTTTCTTT. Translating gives CASSQVGTAEAFF.

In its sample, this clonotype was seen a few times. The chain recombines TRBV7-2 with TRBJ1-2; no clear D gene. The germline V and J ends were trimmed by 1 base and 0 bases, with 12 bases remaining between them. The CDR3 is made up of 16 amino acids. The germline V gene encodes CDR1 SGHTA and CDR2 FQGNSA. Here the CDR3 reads CASSLGPLGANYGYTF. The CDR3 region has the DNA TGTGCCAGCAGCTTAGGCCCTTTGGGCGCTAACTATGGCTACACCTTC.

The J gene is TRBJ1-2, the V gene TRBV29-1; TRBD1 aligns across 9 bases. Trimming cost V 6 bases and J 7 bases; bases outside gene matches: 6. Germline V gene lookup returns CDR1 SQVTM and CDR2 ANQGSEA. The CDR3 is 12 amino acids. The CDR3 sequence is CSVRQGESGYTF. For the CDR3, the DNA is TGCAGCGTACGACAGGGGGAGAGTGGCTACACCTTC.

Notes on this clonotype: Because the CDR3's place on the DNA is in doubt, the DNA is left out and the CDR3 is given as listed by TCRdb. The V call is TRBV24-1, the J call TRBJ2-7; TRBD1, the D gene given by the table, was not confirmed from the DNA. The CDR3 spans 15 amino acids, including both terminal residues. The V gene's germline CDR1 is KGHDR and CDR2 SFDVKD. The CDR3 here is CATSSSGSLAHEQYF.

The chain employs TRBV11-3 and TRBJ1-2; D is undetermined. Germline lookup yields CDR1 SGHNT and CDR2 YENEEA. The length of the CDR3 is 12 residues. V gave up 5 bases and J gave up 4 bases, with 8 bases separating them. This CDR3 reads CASSLNVYGYTF. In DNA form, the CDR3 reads TGTGCCAGCAGCCTCAATGTCTATGGCTACACCTTC.

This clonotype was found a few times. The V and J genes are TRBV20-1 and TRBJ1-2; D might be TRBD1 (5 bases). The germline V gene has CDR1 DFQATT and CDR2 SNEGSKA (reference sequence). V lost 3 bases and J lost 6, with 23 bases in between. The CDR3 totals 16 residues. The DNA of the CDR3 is TGCAGTGCTAGGTTTCCCGCCCGGGGGGATTTCGATGGCTACACCTTC. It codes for CSARFPARGDFDGYTF.

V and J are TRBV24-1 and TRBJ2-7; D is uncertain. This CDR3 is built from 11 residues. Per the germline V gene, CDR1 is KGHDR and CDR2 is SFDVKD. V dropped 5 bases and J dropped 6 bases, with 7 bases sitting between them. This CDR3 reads CATSGGSEQYF. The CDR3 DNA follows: TGTGCCACCAGTGGAGGTTCCGAGCAGTACTTC.

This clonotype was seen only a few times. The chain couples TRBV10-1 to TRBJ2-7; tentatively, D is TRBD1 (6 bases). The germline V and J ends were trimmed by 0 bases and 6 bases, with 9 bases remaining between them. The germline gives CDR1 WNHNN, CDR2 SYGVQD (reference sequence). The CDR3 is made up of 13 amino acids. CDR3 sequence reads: CASSESGRGEQYF. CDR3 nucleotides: TGCGCCAGCAGTGAGTCGGGCAGGGGCGAGCAGTACTTC.

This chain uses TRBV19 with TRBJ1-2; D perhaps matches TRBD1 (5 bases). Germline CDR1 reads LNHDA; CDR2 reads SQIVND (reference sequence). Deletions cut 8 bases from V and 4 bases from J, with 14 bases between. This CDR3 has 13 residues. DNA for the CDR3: TGTGCCAGTCGTTTTGCAGGGTTCTATGGCTACACCTTC. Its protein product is CASRFAGFYGYTF.

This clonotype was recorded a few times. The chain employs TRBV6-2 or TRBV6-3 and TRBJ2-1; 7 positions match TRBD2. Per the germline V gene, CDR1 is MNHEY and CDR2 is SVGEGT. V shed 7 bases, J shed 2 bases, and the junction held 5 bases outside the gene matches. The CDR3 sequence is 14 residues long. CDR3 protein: CASTGRGTYNEQFF. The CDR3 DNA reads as TGTGCCAGCACCGGGCGGGGGACCTACAATGAGCAGTTCTTC.

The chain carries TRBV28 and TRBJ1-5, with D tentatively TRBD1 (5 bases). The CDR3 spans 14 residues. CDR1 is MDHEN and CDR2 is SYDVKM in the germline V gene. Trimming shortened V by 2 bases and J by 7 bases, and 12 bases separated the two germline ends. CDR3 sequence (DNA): TGTGCCAGCAGTTTAAATGGGGACCCCCAGCCCCAGCATTTT. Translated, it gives CASSLNGDPQPQHF.

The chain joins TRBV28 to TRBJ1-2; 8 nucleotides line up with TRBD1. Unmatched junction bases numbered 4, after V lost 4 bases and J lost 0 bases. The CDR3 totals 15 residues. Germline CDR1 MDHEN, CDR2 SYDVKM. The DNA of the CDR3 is TGTGCCAGCAGTTCGACAGGGGCACCTAACTATGGCTACACCTTC. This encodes CASSSTGAPNYGYTF.

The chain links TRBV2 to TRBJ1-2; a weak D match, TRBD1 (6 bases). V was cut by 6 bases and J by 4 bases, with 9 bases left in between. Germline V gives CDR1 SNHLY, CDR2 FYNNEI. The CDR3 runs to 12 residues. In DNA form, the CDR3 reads TGTGCCAGCAGGGGGGGGCCCTATGGCTACACCTTC. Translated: CASRGGPYGYTF.

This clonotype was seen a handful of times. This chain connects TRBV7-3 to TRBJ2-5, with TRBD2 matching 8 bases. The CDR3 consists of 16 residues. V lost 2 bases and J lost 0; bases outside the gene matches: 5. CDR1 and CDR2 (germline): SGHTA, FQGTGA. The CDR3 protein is CASSLEPGGYQETQYF. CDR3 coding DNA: TGTGCCAGCAGCTTAGAGCCGGGAGGGTACCAAGAGACCCAGTACTTC.

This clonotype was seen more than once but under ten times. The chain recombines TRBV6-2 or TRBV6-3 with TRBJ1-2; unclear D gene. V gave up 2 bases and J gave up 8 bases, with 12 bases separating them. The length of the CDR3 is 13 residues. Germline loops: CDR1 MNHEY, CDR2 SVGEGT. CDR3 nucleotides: TGTGCCAGCAGTTACGTTGAGACTGGGGGCTACACCTTC. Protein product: CASSYVETGGYTF.